This TCR beta chain emerged from a study of blood T cell repertoires in COVID-19. About the research overall: Specimens from acute and convalescent COVID-19 originated in the United States, Italy and Spain.

Original processing methods: Nucleated cell number was recorded as an estimate derived from reference gene primer amplification. Assay: immunoSEQ multiplex PCR; the TCRdb copy retains only in-frame clones and omits some. The V and J calls and clone size come from that table; D and trimming were worked out from the DNA. This sample has about 270,000 clones, with more than 70% found just once. CDR1 is MNHEY, CDR2 SVGAGI, per germline. The length of the CDR3 is 14 residues. V was pared by 8 bases and J by 0 bases, with 7 bases of the junction left unmatched. The genes are TRBV6-5 and TRBJ2-7; 7 bases match TRBD2. The sequence derives from a woman aged 18-29 years with acute or convalescent COVID-19. Sequences were obtained from peripheral blood. The CDR3 DNA follows: TGTGCCAGCCGCGGGCTAGCGGCCTCCTACGAGCAGTACTTC. This codes for CASRGLAASYEQYF.